This T cell receptor beta chain was observed in a study of identical twins. Study outcomes and limitations: Cord blood's abundant beta clonotypes had fewer insertions, unlike memory repertoires. Models predicted less out-of-frame TCR alpha sharing in monozygotic twins than was found.

This clonotype was counted ten times or more. The antigen is not known. Germline CDR1 LGHNA, CDR2 YSLEER. Trimming removed 0 bases from V and 6 bases from J, with 8 bases in between. The CDR3 extends over 14 amino acids. A universal primer site came from template switching; cDNA carried unique molecular identifiers. TCRdb recomputed calls from the 5' RACE reads with MiXCR, one row per CDR3 protein. Found here are approximately 700,000 distinct CDR3 sequences, 6.1% of them singletons; the top ten hold about 1.8%. The sequenced sample consisted of naive T cells sorted from blood. The chain has TRBV4-3 and TRBJ2-2; D perhaps matches TRBD2 (5 bases). The sequence derives from a man younger than 30 in good health. DNA for the CDR3: TGCGCCAGCAGCCAAGATCGAGGGTCCGGGGAGCTGTTTTTT. Amino acids: CASSQDRGSGELFF.